A single sample gave rise to the 10 T cell receptor beta chains below, sequenced in a study of cytomegalovirus exposure and HLA in healthy donors. Profiling relied on immunoSEQ multiplex PCR, and the TCRdb table lists in-frame clones only, not all of them. The sample records 150,000 to 160,000 clones, less than 90% being singletons. The source material was PBMCs. The receptors stem from a man aged 18-30 years in good health and CMV-seropositive.

V usage is TRBV9 and J usage is TRBJ2-1; 7 bases map to TRBD2. CDR1 is SGDLS and CDR2 is YYNGEE in the germline V gene. The CDR3 length is 15 residues. The ends lost 0 bases at V and 3 bases at J; junction bases unmatched: 3. CDR3 in DNA: TGTGCCAGCAGCGTAGCGGCTAGCGGCTACAATGAGCAGTTCTTC. This codes for CASSVAASGYNEQFF.

The rearrangement joins TRBV19 to TRBJ2-3, with D perhaps matching TRBD1 (5 bases). The CDR3 is 14 residues long. The germline V gene has CDR1 LNHDA and CDR2 SQIVND (reference sequence). V gave up 5 bases and J gave up 4 bases, with 13 bases separating them. In DNA, the CDR3 is TGTGCCAGTAGTCCGCGGCAGGGCGCAGATACGCAGTATTTT. This gives the protein CASSPRQGADTQYF.

This chain joins TRBV4-3 and TRBJ1-4; 7 bases map to TRBD1. Trimming removed 3 bases from V and 12 bases from J; junction bases left unmatched: 16. The CDR3 is 16 amino acids. The germline CDR1 and CDR2 sequences are LGHNA and YSLEER. This chain's CDR3 is CASSHRQGEGTLELFF. The CDR3 bases are TGCGCCAGCAGCCATAGACAGGGCGAGGGGACGTTGGAACTGTTTTTT.

J is TRBJ1-2 and V is TRBV28; 8 bases are a match to TRBD1. Per germline, CDR1 MDHEN and CDR2 SYDVKM. This CDR3 contains 18 residues. After removal of 1 base from V and 2 bases from J, the junction contained 12 bases not matched to a gene. The CDR3 reads CASSLSLRTGGINYGYTF. The CDR3 DNA reads as TGTGCCAGCAGTTTATCCCTCCGCACAGGGGGAATAAACTATGGCTACACCTTC.

The chain employs TRBV10-3 and TRBJ2-7; TRBD2 matches 8 bases. After removal of 6 bases from V and 7 bases from J, the junction contained 11 bases not matched to a gene. This CDR3 has 14 amino acids. Germline assignment: CDR1 ENHRY and CDR2 SYGVKD. CDR3: CAIRGAGDPGEQYF. CDR3 DNA: TGTGCCATCAGGGGAGCGGGAGATCCAGGGGAGCAGTACTTC.

The CDR3 DNA follows: TGTGCCAGCTCACAAGGACAGGCGGAGACCCAGTACTTC. Translating gives CASSQGQAETQYF. This chain connects TRBV18 to TRBJ2-5, with TRBD1 matching over 7 bases. The J segment lost 5 bases and the V segment lost 4 bases, leaving 4 bases of the junction unmatched. This CDR3 is 13 amino acids long. Looked up from germline, CDR1 is KGHSH and CDR2 is LQKENI. Drawing the rest from reference TRBV18 and TRBJ2-5, the complete variable domain is NAGVMQNPRHLVRRRGQEARLRCSPMKGHSHVYWYRQLPEEGLKFMVYLQKENIIDESGMPKERFSAEFPKEGPSILRIQQVVRGDSAAYFCASSQGQAETQYFGPGTRLLVL.

V gene TRBV18 combines with J gene TRBJ1-1; 9 positions agree with TRBD1. V gave up 3 bases and J gave up 6 bases; unmatched junction bases: 5. The CDR3 consists of 14 residues. CDR1 is KGHSH, CDR2 LQKENI, per germline. The CDR3 loop reads CASSPGQGAAEAFF. The CDR3 coding sequence is TGTGCCAGCTCACCGGGACAGGGAGCGGCTGAAGCTTTCTTT. The whole variable domain, remainder taken from reference TRBV18 and TRBJ1-1, is NAGVMQNPRHLVRRRGQEARLRCSPMKGHSHVYWYRQLPEEGLKFMVYLQKENIIDESGMPKERFSAEFPKEGPSILRIQQVVRGDSAAYFCASSPGQGAAEAFFGQGTRLTVV.

The chain carries TRBV4-1 and TRBJ2-5, with 7 nucleotides matching TRBD1. The CDR3 has 15 amino acids. V lost 4 bases to trimming and J lost 2 bases; unmatched junction nucleotides: 7. Germline CDR1 and CDR2: MGHRA and YSYEKL. CDR3 DNA: TGCGCCAGCAGCCGACCTGGACAGGCGCAAGAGACCCAGTACTTC. It codes for CASSRPGQAQETQYF.

The chain recombines TRBV7-2 with TRBJ2-5; 8 nucleotides agree with TRBD1. Per germline, CDR1 SGHTA and CDR2 FQGNSA. The J segment lost 4 bases and the V segment lost 6 bases, leaving 4 bases of the junction unmatched. The CDR3 is 13 residues long. The DNA for the CDR3 is TGTGCCAGCAGTTCCGACAGGGGAGAGACCCAGTACTTC. Its translation: CASSSDRGETQYF.

CDR3 DNA sequence: TGCGCCAGCAGCTTCACCCCGACAGGGGATAATTATGGCTACACCTTC. Translation: CASSFTPTGDNYGYTF. This chain uses TRBV5-1 with TRBJ1-2; 8 bases align to TRBD1. The CDR3 has 16 residues. V shed 2 bases, J shed 5 bases, and the junction held 11 bases outside the gene matches. CDR1 is SGHRS and CDR2 is YFSETQ in the germline V gene.